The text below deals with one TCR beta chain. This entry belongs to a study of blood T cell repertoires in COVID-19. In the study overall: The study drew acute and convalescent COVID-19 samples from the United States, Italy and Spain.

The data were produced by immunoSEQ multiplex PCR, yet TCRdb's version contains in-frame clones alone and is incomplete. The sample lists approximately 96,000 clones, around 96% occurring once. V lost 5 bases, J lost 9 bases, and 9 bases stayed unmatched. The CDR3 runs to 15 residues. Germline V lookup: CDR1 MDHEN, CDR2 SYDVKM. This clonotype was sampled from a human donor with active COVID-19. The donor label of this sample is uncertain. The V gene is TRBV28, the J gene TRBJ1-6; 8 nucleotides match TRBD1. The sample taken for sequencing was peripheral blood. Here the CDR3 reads CASSRQGSDFSPLHF. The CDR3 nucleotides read TGTGCCAGCAGTAGACAGGGGTCGGATTTTTCACCCCTCCACTTT.